The 10 T cell receptor beta chains below all came from one sample that was sequenced in a study of blood T cell repertoires in COVID-19. Sequencing was performed with immunoSEQ multiplex PCR; in TCRdb, only in-frame clones are kept and a portion is missing. Of hundreds of thousands of clones in the sample, 92% were seen once. The source material was peripheral blood. The receptors were gathered from a man between 60 and 75 years old with COVID-19, enrolled during active disease.

The genes are TRBV3-1 (or the pseudogene TRBV3-2) and TRBJ1-5; maybe TRBD1 (6 bases). This CDR3 region has 13 residues. CDR1 and CDR2 from the germline V gene are LGHDT and YNNKEL (reference sequence). V was trimmed by 3 bases and J by 7 bases, leaving 10 bases between them. The CDR3 DNA follows: TGTGCCAGCAGCCAGTCGGGGGGCCAGCCCCAGCATTTT. Translation: CASSQSGGQPQHF.

The chain recombines TRBV7-6 with TRBJ2-7, with TRBD1 identical over 10 bases. The V gene's germline CDR1 is SGHVS and CDR2 FNYEAQ. The CDR3 runs to 16 residues. The ends lost 4 bases at V and 9 bases at J; junction bases unmatched: 15. This CDR3 is CASSSSTSGTGAPQYF. CDR3 DNA sequence: TGTGCCAGCAGCTCGTCGACTTCCGGGACAGGGGCACCGCAGTACTTC.

The genes are TRBV9 and TRBJ2-2, with 10 bases that match TRBD2. The V and J ends lost 2 bases and 0 bases, in that order; junction bases with no gene match: 4. Germline V gene lookup returns CDR1 SGDLS and CDR2 YYNGEE. CDR3 length equals 17 residues. In DNA form, the CDR3 reads TGTGCCAGCAGCGTCGGACTAGCGGAGACGAACACCGGGGAGCTGTTTTTT. Translated: CASSVGLAETNTGELFF.

The chain uses TRBV25-1 and TRBJ1-2, with 8 bases that match TRBD1. The V and J ends lost 3 bases and 2 bases, in that order; junction bases with no gene match: 5. The CDR3 length is 15 residues. Germline V gene sequence: CDR1 MGHDK, CDR2 SYGVNS. The CDR3 is CASSEMAGGNYGYTF. DNA for the CDR3: TGTGCCAGCAGTGAGATGGCAGGGGGCAACTATGGCTACACCTTC.

The chain links TRBV30 to TRBJ2-1; 8 nucleotides match TRBD2. Germline CDR1 GTSNPN, CDR2 SVGIG (reference sequence). The ends lost 0 bases at V and 5 bases at J; junction bases unmatched: 9. The CDR3 consists of 16 residues. Here the CDR3 DNA reads TGTGCCTGGAGTGTAATTGGGCGGGGGGCTCACAATGAGCAGTTCTTC. Its protein is CAWSVIGRGAHNEQFF. The whole variable domain, filled in from reference TRBV30 and TRBJ2-1, reads SQTIHQWPATLVQPVGSPLSLECTVEGTSNPNLYWYRQAAGRGLQLLFYSVGIGQISSEVPQNLSASRPQDRQFILSSKKLLLSDSGFYLCAWSVIGRGAHNEQFFGPGTRLTVL.

The rearrangement joins TRBV2 to TRBJ2-3, with 12 bases identical to TRBD2. Germline V gene lookup returns CDR1 SNHLY and CDR2 FYNNEI. The J segment lost 3 bases and the V segment lost 3 bases, leaving 1 base of the junction unmatched. This CDR3 has 15 residues. This chain's CDR3 is CASSELAGGTDTQYF. CDR3 in DNA: TGTGCCAGCAGTGAGCTAGCGGGGGGGACAGATACGCAGTATTTT.

This chain connects TRBV7-8 to TRBJ2-7; D is unresolved. The CDR3 length is 14 residues. V was trimmed by 6 bases and J by 2 bases, leaving 14 bases between them. From germline, CDR1 is SGHVS and CDR2 FQNEAQ. The CDR3 is CASRLDRGAYEQYF. The CDR3 DNA reads as TGTGCCAGCAGGCTCGATCGAGGTGCCTACGAGCAGTACTTC.

This chain uses TRBV27 with TRBJ1-2; no clear D. V lost 6 bases and J lost 4, with 15 bases in between. The CDR3 is 14 residues long. Germline V gene data show CDR1 as MNHEY and CDR2 as SMNVEV (reference sequence). The CDR3 reads CASSDSTFLYGYTF. The DNA of the CDR3 is TGTGCCAGCAGCGACTCCACCTTTCTCTATGGCTACACCTTC.

This clone was recorded once. This rearrangement joins TRBV19 to TRBJ2-7, with 7 bases aligning to TRBD1. Germline V lookup: CDR1 LNHDA, CDR2 SQIVND (reference sequence). The CDR3 spans 13 residues. V was pared by 10 bases and J by 9 bases, with 15 bases of the junction left unmatched. The CDR3 DNA sequence: TGTGCCACCCGTGACCCGGGACAGTCCGGGCAGTACTTC. It translates to CATRDPGQSGQYF. The complete variable domain, with remaining parts taken from reference TRBV19 and TRBJ2-7, reads DGGITQSPKYLFRKEGQNVTLSCEQNLNHDAMYWYRQDPGQGLRLIYYSQIVNDFQKGDIAEGYSVSREKKESFPLTVTSAQKNPTAFYLCATRDPGQSGQYFGPGTRLTVT.

The rearrangement links TRBV3-1 (or the pseudogene TRBV3-2) to TRBJ2-7, with TRBD1 matching 8 bases. Germline CDR1 LGHDT, CDR2 YNNKEL (reference sequence). This CDR3 spans 17 amino acids. With V trimmed by 1 base and J by 2 bases, 10 bases remained unmatched. The CDR3 DNA follows: TGTGCCAGCAGCCAAGGGCTTTTCACAGGGGGAGCCTACGAGCAGTACTTC. Translated: CASSQGLFTGGAYEQYF.